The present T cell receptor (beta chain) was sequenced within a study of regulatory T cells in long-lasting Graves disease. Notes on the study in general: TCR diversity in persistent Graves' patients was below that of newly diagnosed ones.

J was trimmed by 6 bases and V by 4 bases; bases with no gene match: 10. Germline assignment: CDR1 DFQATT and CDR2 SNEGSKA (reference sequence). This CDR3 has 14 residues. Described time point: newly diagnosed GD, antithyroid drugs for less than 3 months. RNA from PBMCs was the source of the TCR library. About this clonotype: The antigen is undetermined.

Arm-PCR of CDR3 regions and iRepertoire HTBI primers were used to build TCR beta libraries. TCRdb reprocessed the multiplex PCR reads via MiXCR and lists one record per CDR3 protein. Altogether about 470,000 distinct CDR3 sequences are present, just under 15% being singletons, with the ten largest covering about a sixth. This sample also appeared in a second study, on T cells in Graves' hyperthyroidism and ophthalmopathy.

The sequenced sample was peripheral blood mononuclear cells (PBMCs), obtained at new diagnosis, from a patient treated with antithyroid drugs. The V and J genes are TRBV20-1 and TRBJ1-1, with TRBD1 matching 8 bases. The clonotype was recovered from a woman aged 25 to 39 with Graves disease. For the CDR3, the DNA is TGCAGTGCTACCGGAGGACAGGGAGTCGCTGAAGCTTTCTTT. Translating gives CSATGGQGVAEAFF.